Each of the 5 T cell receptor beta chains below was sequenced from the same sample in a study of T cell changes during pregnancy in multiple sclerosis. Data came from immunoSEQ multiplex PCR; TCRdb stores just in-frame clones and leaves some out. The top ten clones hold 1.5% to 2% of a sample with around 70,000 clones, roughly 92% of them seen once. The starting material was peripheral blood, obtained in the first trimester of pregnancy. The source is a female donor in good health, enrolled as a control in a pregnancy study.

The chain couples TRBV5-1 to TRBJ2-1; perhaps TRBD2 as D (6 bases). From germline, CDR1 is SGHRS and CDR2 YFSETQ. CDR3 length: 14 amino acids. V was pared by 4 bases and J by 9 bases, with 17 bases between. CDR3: CASSAGRTEGEQFF. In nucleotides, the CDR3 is TGCGCCAGCAGCGCGGGGCGGACGGAGGGTGAGCAGTTCTTC. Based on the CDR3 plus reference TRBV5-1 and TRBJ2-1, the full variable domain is KAGVTQTPRYLIKTRGQQVTLSCSPISGHRSVSWYQQTPGQGLQFLFEYFSETQRNKGNFPGRFSGRQFSNSRSEMNVSTLELGDSALYLCASSAGRTEGEQFFGPGTRLTVL.

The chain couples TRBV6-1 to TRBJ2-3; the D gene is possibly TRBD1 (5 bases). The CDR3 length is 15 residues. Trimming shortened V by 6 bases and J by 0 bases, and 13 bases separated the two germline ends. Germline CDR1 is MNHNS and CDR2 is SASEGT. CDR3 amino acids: CASSLLKGSTDTQYF. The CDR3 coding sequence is TGTGCCAGCAGCCTTCTGAAGGGGAGCACAGATACGCAGTATTTT.

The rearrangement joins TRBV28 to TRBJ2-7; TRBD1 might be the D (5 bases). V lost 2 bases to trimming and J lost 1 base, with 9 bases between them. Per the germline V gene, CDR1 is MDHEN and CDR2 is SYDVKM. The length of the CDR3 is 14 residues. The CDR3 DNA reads TGTGCCAGCAGTTTACAACAGGCGTCCTACGAGCAGTACTTC. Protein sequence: CASSLQQASYEQYF.

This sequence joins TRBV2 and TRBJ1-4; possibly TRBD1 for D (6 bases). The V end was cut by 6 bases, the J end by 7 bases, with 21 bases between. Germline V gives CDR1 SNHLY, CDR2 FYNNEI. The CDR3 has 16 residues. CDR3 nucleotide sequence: TGTGCCAGCAGGGCCGCGGGCCCAGGGGCGGGTGAAAAACTGTTTTTT. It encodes CASRAAGPGAGEKLFF.

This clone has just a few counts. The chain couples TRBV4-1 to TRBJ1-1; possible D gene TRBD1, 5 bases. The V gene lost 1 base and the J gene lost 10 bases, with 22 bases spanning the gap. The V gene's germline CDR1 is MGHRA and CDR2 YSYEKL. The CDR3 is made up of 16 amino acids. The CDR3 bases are TGCGCCAGCAGCCAAGCCGGGGCGGGGCGTCAGCGGATAGCTTTCTTT. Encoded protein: CASSQAGAGRQRIAFF.